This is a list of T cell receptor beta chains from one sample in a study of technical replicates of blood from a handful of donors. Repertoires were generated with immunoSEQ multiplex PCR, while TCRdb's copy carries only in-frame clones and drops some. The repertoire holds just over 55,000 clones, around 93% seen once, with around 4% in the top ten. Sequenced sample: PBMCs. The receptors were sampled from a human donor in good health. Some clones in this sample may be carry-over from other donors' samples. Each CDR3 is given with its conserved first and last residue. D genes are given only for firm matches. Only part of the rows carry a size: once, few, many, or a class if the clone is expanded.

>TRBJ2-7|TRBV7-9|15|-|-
TGTGCCAGCAGCTTAGGTAGGGGATTAATCGACGAGCAGTACTTC
CASSLGRGLIDEQYF
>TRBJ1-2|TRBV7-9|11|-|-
TGTGCCAGCAGCCGGGAGTCAGCCTACACCTTC
CASSRESAYTF
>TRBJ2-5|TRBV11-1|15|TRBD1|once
TGTGCCAGCAGCTACAAGACGGACAGGGTTAAGACCCAGTACTTC
CASSYKTDRVKTQYF
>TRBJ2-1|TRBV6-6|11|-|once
TGTGCCAGCAGTCAAGAGTATGAGCAGTTCTTC
CASSQEYEQFF
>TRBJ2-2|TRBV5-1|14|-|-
TGCGCCAGCAGCTTAGCGTACGTGTCCGGGGAGCTGTTTTTT
CASSLAYVSGELFF
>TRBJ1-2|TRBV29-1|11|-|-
TGCAGCGTTGTTGAGGGCTCCGGCTACACCTTC
CSVVEGSGYTF
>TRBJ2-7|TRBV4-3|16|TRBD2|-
TGCGCCAGCAGCCAAGATTGGCGGGGGGGCCTCCACGAGCAGTACTTC
CASSQDWRGGLHEQYF
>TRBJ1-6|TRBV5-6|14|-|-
TGTGCCAGCACCTTACGGGGGAGCCAAACACCCCTCCACTTT
CASTLRGSQTPLHF
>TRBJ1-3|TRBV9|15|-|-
TGTGCCAGCAGCCCCTCAGTGTTCTCTGGAAACACCATATATTTT
CASSPSVFSGNTIYF
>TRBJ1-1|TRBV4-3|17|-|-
TGCGCCAGCAGCCAATCAGTTCCGGGGTGGATGAACACTGAAGCTTTCTTT
CASSQSVPGWMNTEAFF
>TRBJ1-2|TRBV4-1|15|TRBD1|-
TGCGCCAGCAGCCACTCGGGACAGGGGGACTATGGCTACACCTTC
CASSHSGQGDYGYTF
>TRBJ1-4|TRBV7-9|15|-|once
TGTGCCAGCAGCTTAGTCGGAGGGGCTAATGAAAAACTGTTTTTT
CASSLVGGANEKLFF
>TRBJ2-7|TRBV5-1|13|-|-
TGCGCCAGCAGCCCCAGTGGCGGGAACGAGCAGTACTTC
CASSPSGGNEQYF
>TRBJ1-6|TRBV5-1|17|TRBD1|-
TGCGCCAGCAGCTTCGCCCCAGGACAGGGGGATAATTCACCCCTCCACTTT
CASSFAPGQGDNSPLHF
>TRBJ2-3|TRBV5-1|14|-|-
TGCGCCAGCAGCTTGGGCGGGCTCCCAGATACGCAGTATTTT
CASSLGGLPDTQYF
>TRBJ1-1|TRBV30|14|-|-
TGTGCCTGGAGAACATTGAGGGCGGACACTGAAGCTTTCTTT
CAWRTLRADTEAFF
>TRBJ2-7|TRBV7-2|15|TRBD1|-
TGTGCCAGCAGCTCACCAGGGGGCGCGAGGCACGAGCAGTACTTC
CASSSPGGARHEQYF
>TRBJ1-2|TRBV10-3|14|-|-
TGTGCCATCAGGGCCGGACAGAGGAACTATGGCTACACCTTC
CAIRAGQRNYGYTF
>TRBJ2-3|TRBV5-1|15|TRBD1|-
TGCGCCAGCAGCCCGTCCCGGGACAGGGGCGATACGCAGTATTTT
CASSPSRDRGDTQYF
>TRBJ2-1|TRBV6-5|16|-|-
TGTGCCAGCAGTTACAAGAAGAGTAGCTCCTACAATGAGCAGTTCTTC
CASSYKKSSSYNEQFF
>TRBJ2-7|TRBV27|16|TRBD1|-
TGTGCCAGCAGTTTATCGAGGGACAGTATATTCTACGAGCAGTACTTC
CASSLSRDSIFYEQYF
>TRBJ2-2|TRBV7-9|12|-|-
TGTGCCAGCAGGGAGGACACCGGGGAGCTGTTTTTT
CASREDTGELFF
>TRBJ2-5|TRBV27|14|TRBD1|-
TGTGCCAGCCGCAACAGGGGGCTAGGCGAGACCCAGTACTTC
CASRNRGLGETQYF
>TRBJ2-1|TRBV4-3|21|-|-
TGCGCCAGCAGCCAAGTTTTCTTTTTCCCATCACTAGGGAGCTCCTACAATGAGCAGTTCTTC
CASSQVFFFPSLGSSYNEQFF
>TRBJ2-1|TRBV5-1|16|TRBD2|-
TGCGCCAGCAAGGGTCAAGCGGGGGGACACAACAATGAGCAGTTCTTC
CASKGQAGGHNNEQFF
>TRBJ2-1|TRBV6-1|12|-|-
TGTGCCAGCAGTGGACTAGTATTCGAGCAGTTCTTC
CASSGLVFEQFF
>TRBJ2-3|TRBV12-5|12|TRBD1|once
TGTGCTACCGGGACAGGCACAGATACGCAGTATTTT
CATGTGTDTQYF
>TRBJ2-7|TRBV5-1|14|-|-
TGCGCCAGCAGCCCAGACAGGTCAGACTACGAGCAGTACTTC
CASSPDRSDYEQYF
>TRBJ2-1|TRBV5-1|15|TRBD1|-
TGCGCCAGCACCCCAGGACAGGGGCCCTACAATGAGCAGTTCTTC
CASTPGQGPYNEQFF
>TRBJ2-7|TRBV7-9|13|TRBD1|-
TGTGCCAGCAGCGGGACAGCTTCCTACGAGCAGTACTTC
CASSGTASYEQYF
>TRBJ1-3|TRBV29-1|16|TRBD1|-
TGCAGCGTCGATCTACAGGGGGCCGACTCTGGAAACACCATATATTTT
CSVDLQGADSGNTIYF
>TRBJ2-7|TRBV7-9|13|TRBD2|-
TGTGCCAGCAGTTGGGGGACGGGAGGGGAGCAGTACTTC
CASSWGTGGEQYF
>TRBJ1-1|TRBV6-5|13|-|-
TGTGCCAGCAGTTGGCGGAAGAACACTGAAGCTTTCTTT
CASSWRKNTEAFF
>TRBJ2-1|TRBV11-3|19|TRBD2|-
TGTGCCAGCAGCTTAGGTAGGCCGATAGCGGGAGGGTTCATGCATGAGCAGTTCTTC
CASSLGRPIAGGFMHEQFF
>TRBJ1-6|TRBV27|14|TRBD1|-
TGTGCCAGCAGGACCGGGACAGATAATTCACCCCTCCACTTT
CASRTGTDNSPLHF
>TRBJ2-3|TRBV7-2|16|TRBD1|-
TGTGCCAGCAGCTTAGCCCTAGCAGGGGGTGCTGATACGCAGTATTTT
CASSLALAGGADTQYF
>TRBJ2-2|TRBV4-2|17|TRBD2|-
TGTGCCAGCAGCCAAGGGACTAGCGGAACGAACACCGGGGAGCTGTTTTTT
CASSQGTSGTNTGELFF
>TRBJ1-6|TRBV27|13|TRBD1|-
TGTGCCAGCAGTTTTGGACAGGGGCAACCCCTCCACTTT
CASSFGQGQPLHF
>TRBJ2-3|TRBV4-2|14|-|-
TGTGCCAGCAGCCAAGATCTGGGGCCAGATACGCAGTATTTT
CASSQDLGPDTQYF
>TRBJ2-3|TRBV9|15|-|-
TGTGCCAGCAGCGTAGGCGGTCAGAGCGCAGATACGCAGTATTTT
CASSVGGQSADTQYF
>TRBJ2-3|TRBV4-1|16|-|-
TGCGCCAGCAGCCAAGATAAAGTTGGTACTTTAGATACGCAGTATTTT
CASSQDKVGTLDTQYF